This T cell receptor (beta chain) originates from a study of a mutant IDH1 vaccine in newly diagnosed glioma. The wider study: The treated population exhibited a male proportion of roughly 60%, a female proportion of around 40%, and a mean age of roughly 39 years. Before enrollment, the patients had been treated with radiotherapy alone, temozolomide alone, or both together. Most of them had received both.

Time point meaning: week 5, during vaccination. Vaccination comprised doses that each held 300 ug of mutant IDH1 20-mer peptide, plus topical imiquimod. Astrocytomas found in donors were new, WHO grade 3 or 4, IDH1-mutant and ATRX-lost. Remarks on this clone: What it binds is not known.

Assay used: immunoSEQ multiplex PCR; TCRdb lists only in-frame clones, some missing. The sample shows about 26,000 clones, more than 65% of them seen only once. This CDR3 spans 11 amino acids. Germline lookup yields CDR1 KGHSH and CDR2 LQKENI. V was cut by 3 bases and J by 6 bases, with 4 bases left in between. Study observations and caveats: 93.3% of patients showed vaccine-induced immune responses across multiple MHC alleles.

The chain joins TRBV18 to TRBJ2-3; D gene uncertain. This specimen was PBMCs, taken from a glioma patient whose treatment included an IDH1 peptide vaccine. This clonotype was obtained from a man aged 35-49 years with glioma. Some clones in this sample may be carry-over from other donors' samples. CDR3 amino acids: CASSPGDTQYF. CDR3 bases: TGTGCCAGCTCACCGGGGGATACGCAGTATTTT.